Detailed here is one T cell receptor beta chain. The data are from a study of technical replicates of blood from several donors. Profiling relied on immunoSEQ multiplex PCR, and the TCRdb table lists in-frame clones only, not all of them. This table holds 55,000 to 70,000 clones, around 92% found once. This receptor was taken from a human donor in good health. Some clones in this sample may be carry-over from other donors' samples. What was sequenced was PBMCs.

The CDR3: CASSFSVSSYNEQFF. CDR3 bases: TGTGCCAGCAGCTTTTCCGTGAGCTCCTACAATGAGCAGTTCTTC. The chain is built from TRBV7-2 and TRBJ2-1; D is ambiguous. Germline values: CDR1 SGHTA, CDR2 FQGNSA. V was shortened by 3 bases and J by 0 bases, with 9 bases between the two germline ends. The CDR3 loop spans 15 amino acids.